Shown below are 9 T cell receptor beta chains from a single sample sequenced in a study of OX40 agonist ivuxolimab in advanced cancers. Sequencing used immunoSEQ multiplex PCR; TCRdb keeps in-frame clones, though not all of them. The sample carries fewer than 45,000 clones, around 90% recorded once. Here the sequenced sample was CD4+ or CD8+ T cells sorted from blood, taken in a trial of the OX40 agonist ivuxolimab. These receptors were taken from an adult with an advanced solid tumor such as melanoma, head and neck, liver or kidney cancer.

The rearrangement joins TRBV7-3 to TRBJ1-3, with no clear D. Germline values: CDR1 SGHTA, CDR2 FQGTGA. The CDR3 is 14 amino acids. Between the trimmed V and J ends, which lost 2 bases and 0 bases, there was a span of 5 bases. The CDR3 region is CASSLSSSGNTIYF. The DNA of the CDR3 is TGTGCCAGCAGCTTATCCAGCTCTGGAAACACCATATATTTT.

The CDR3: CASSLGLAGVGSYNEQFF. CDR3 sequence (DNA): TGTGCCAGCTCACTCGGACTAGCGGGAGTGGGCTCCTACAATGAGCAGTTCTTC. The chain links TRBV18 to TRBJ2-1; 13 positions agree with TRBD2. The CDR3 has 18 residues. With 4 bases clipped from V and 0 bases from J, the junction kept 6 bases outside the gene matches. Germline CDR1 KGHSH, CDR2 LQKENI.

The CDR3, as DNA: TGCAGTGCTATTGCCTATGGCTACACCTTC. It translates to CSAIAYGYTF. The chain uses TRBV20-1 and TRBJ1-2; D call uncertain. The V end was cut by 4 bases, the J end by 4 bases, with 4 bases between. The germline V gene has CDR1 DFQATT and CDR2 SNEGSKA (reference sequence). CDR3 size: 10 residues.

The chain carries TRBV5-6 and TRBJ1-2; D unclear. Germline V gene data show CDR1 as SGHDT and CDR2 as YYEEEE. The germline V and J ends were trimmed by 4 bases and 8 bases, with 15 bases remaining between them. The CDR3 runs 13 residues. CDR3 protein: CASSPAALWGYTF. CDR3 coding DNA: TGTGCCAGCAGCCCGGCTGCCCTTTGGGGCTACACCTTC.

The rearrangement uses TRBV19 and TRBJ1-5; D possibly corresponds to TRBD1 (5 bases). Deletions cut 8 bases from V and 9 bases from J, with 23 bases between. Per germline, CDR1 LNHDA and CDR2 SQIVND (reference sequence). The CDR3 spans 15 residues. As DNA, the CDR3 is TGTGCCAGTCGACCCGATGACAGCCACCCTACGCCCCAGCATTTT. Translation: CASRPDDSHPTPQHF. Filled out from reference TRBV19 and TRBJ1-5, the complete variable domain reads DGGITQSPKYLFRKEGQNVTLSCEQNLNHDAMYWYRQDPGQGLRLIYYSQIVNDFQKGDIAEGYSVSREKKESFPLTVTSAQKNPTAFYLCASRPDDSHPTPQHFGDGTRLSIL.

This chain connects TRBV15 to TRBJ2-3; TRBD2 aligns across 12 bases. V dropped 0 bases and J dropped 2; count of bases not matched to a gene: 6. The CDR3 is 18 amino acids. CDR1 and CDR2 (germline): LNHNV, YYDKDF (reference sequence). CDR3 residues: CATSRDLPSGRATDTQYF. The DNA for the CDR3 is TGTGCCACCAGCAGAGATCTACCTAGCGGGAGGGCCACAGATACGCAGTATTTT.

The chain recombines TRBV7-9 with TRBJ2-2; perhaps TRBD1 as D (6 bases). CDR1 and CDR2 (germline): SEHNR, FQNEAQ (reference sequence). Trimming stripped 5 bases from V and 2 bases from J, with 12 bases between. This CDR3 spans 15 amino acids. The CDR3 DNA follows: TGTGCCAGCAGCCGCGGACAGATTAACACCGGGGAGCTGTTTTTT. Its protein product is CASSRGQINTGELFF. Combining the CDR3 with reference TRBV7-9 and TRBJ2-2 gives the whole variable domain DTGVSQNPRHKITKRGQNVTFRCDPISEHNRLYWYRQTLGQGPEFLTYFQNEAQLEKSRLLSDRFSAERPKGSFSTLEIQRTEQGDSAMYLCASSRGQINTGELFFGEGSRLTVL.

The chain has TRBV19 and TRBJ2-5; possibly TRBD2 for D (5 bases). Germline CDR1 and CDR2: LNHDA and SQIVND (reference sequence). V was clipped by 3 bases and J by 5 bases, with 16 bases between them. This CDR3 is built from 15 residues. The CDR3 region is CASSIEGQRFETQYF. CDR3 DNA sequence: TGTGCCAGTAGTATTGAGGGTCAGAGGTTTGAGACCCAGTACTTC.

This clone was observed once. The J gene is TRBJ2-2, the V gene TRBV5-1; D is ambiguous. Germline V gene data show CDR1 as SGHRS and CDR2 as YFSETQ. CDR3 length equals 12 residues. Trimming took off 2 bases at V and 3 bases at J, with 2 bases between the two ends. The CDR3 protein is CASSLYTGELFF. The DNA for the CDR3 is TGCGCCAGCAGCTTATACACCGGGGAGCTGTTTTTT.